This is a list of T cell receptor beta chains from one sample in a study of beta chain features in type 1 diabetes. The table came from immunoSEQ multiplex PCR; TCRdb's copy has only in-frame clones and leaves some out. The sample consists of 150,000 to 190,000 clones, about 9.4% of them appearing once. Sequencing input: central memory CD4+ T cells from blood. The receptors were sampled from a man younger than 40 with type 1 diabetes. Both conserved end residues are part of each CDR3. The D gene is left open where the match is weak. Size is stated for part of the rows, as once, few or many counts, or as a class when the clone is expanded.

TRBJ1-1,TRBV11-2,-,few,TGTGCCAGCAGCTTAGTCGGGAACACTGAAGCTTTCTTT,CASSLVGNTEAFF
TRBJ2-7,TRBV11-2,TRBD1,few,TGTGCCAGCAGCTCAATTCGGACAGGGGGCGCCCTGGGGGAGCAGTACTTC,CASSSIRTGGALGEQYF
TRBJ2-1,TRBV9,TRBD1,few,TGTGCCAGCAGCGGGACAGGGATCGCCTACAATGAGCAGTTCTTC,CASSGTGIAYNEQFF
TRBJ2-7,TRBV7-9,-,-,TGTGTGGGATCGGGGGGCGGACACTACGAGCAGTACTTC,CVGSGGGHYEQYF
TRBJ2-7,TRBV28,TRBD1,few,TGTGCCACCACGACAGGGGGGTCCTACGAGCAGTACTTC,CATTTGGSYEQYF
TRBJ1-1,TRBV4-3,TRBD1,-,TGCGCCAGCAGCCCCCAAGGGGGCGAGCGGCGCACTGAAGCTTTCTTT,CASSPQGGERRTEAFF
TRBJ1-1,TRBV6-5,TRBD1,few,TGTGCCAGCAGGATGACAGGGTACGCTGAAGCTTTCTTT,CASRMTGYAEAFF
TRBJ2-7,TRBV5-1,TRBD2,-,TGCGCCAGCAGCCTCATTCCGGGACTCGGGGGGGGATACGAGCAGTACTTC,CASSLIPGLGGGYEQYF
TRBJ2-1,TRBV5-1,-,-,TGCGCCAGCAGCGGTCTAGCTGAGCAGTTCTTC,CASSGLAEQFF
TRBJ2-1,TRBV6-1,TRBD1,-,TGTGCCAGCAGTGAACAGGGGGTGGCCTACAATGAGCAGTTCTTC,CASSEQGVAYNEQFF
TRBJ2-3,TRBV7-3,-,-,TGTGCCAGCAGCCCTTTAGGGGGCACAGATACGCAGTATTTT,CASSPLGGTDTQYF
TRBJ2-5,TRBV9,-,many,TGTGCCAGCAGTCCCCCCCAGTCCCAAGAGACCCAGTACTTC,CASSPPQSQETQYF
TRBJ2-3,TRBV28,TRBD2,few,TGTGCCAGCAGTTTCTCCCCGGCGGGAGGGGAGAATACGCAGTATTTT,CASSFSPAGGENTQYF
TRBJ2-1,TRBV4-2,-,-,TGTGCCAGCAGCCAAGACAGCGATGAGCAGTTCTTC,CASSQDSDEQFF
TRBJ2-5,TRBV18,-,many,TGTGCCAGCTCACGGGACATTCAAGAGACCCAGTACTTC,CASSRDIQETQYF
TRBJ2-5,TRBV19,-,-,TGTGCCAGTAGTGATCGATCTCAGGAGACCCAGTACTTC,CASSDRSQETQYF
TRBJ2-7,TRBV7-9,TRBD1,-,TGTGCCAGCAGCCTCCCAGGGGGACCCTACGAGCAGTACTTC,CASSLPGGPYEQYF